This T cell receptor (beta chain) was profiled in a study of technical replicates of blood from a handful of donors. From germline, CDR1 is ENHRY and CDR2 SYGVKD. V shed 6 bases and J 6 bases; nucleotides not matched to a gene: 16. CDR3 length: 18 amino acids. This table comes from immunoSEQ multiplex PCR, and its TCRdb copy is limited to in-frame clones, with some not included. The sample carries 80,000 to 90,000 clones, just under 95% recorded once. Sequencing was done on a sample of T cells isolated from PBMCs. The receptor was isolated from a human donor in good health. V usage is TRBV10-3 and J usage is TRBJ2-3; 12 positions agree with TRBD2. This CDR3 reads CAISGLAGNIDKLDTQYF. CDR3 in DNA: TGTGCCATCAGCGGACTAGCGGGGAATATTGATAAGTTGGATACGCAGTATTTT.